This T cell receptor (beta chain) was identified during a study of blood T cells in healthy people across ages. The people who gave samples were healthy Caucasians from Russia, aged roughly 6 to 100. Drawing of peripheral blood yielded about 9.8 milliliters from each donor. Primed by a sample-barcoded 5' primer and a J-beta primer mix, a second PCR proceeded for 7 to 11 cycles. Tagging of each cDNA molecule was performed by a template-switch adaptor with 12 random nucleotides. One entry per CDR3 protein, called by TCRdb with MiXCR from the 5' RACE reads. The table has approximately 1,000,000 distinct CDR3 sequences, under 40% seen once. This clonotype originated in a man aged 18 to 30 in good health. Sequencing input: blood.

CDR3 amino acids: CASSPTSGEITDTQYF. CDR3 bases: TGTGCCAGCAGCCCGACTAGCGGGGAAATCACAGATACGCAGTATTTT. The genes are TRBV7-9 and TRBJ2-3, with 11 positions matching TRBD2. Per germline, CDR1 SEHNR and CDR2 FQNEAQ (reference sequence). The CDR3 is made up of 16 amino acids. Trimming took 5 bases from V and 2 from J; bases not matched to a gene: 6.